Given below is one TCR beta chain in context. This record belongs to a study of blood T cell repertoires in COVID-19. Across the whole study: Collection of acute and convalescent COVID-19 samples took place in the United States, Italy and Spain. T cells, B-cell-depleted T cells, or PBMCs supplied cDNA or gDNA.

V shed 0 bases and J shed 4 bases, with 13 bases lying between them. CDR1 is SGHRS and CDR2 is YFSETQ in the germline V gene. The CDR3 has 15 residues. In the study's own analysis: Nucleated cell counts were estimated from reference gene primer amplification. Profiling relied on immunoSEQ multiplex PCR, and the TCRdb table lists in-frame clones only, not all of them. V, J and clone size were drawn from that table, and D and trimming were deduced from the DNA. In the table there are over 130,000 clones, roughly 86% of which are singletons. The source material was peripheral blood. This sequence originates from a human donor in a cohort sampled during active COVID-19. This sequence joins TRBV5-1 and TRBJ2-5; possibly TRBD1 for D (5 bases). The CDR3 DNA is TGCGCCAGCAGCTTGGAGGGGCTTCGGCGAGAGACCCAGTACTTC. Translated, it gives CASSLEGLRRETQYF.